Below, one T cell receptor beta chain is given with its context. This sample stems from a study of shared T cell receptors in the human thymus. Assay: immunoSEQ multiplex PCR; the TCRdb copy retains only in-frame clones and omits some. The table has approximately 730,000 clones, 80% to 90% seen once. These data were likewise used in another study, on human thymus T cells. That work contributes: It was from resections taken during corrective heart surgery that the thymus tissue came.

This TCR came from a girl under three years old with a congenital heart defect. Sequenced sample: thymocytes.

In DNA form, the CDR3 reads TGTGCCAGCAGCCGACGGACTAGCGGGGGGGCGCTCAAAGGGGGAAATGAGCAGTTCTTC. Translated: CASSRRTSGGALKGGNEQFF. The chain links TRBV7-8 to TRBJ2-1; 15 positions match TRBD2. V gave up 5 bases and J gave up 7 bases; unmatched junction bases: 18. Germline-derived CDR1 and CDR2 are SGHVS and FQNEAQ. The CDR3 contains 20 residues.